This T cell receptor beta chain was sequenced for a study of cytomegalovirus exposure and HLA in healthy donors. Notes on the study in general: Immune exposure information comprised only CMV serostatus. Being indistinguishable, some V segments were excluded, TRBV6-2 and TRBV6-3 among them. Later analysis identified about 17,000 TCR beta sequences associated with HLA alleles, using a false discovery rate threshold of 0.05.

This CDR3 is 13 amino acids long. Germline V gene data show CDR1 as SEHNR and CDR2 as FQNEAQ (reference sequence). With regard to this clone: Its matching antigen is unknown. The junction does not match germline at one end; this may be a read error.

It was with 60 Vbeta and 13 Jbeta primers that the PCR ran. The data were produced by immunoSEQ multiplex PCR, yet TCRdb's version contains in-frame clones alone and is incomplete. Seen here are some 250,000 clones, around 80% observed once, and the top ten hold 5% to 6%. This clonotype was obtained from a middle-aged woman in good health and CMV-seropositive. The rearrangement joins TRBV7-9 to TRBJ2-4, with D perhaps matching TRBD1 (5 bases). Sample: PBMCs. The chain's CDR3 is CSSSFSGQGIQYF. The CDR3 DNA reads TGTTCCAGCAGCTTCTCAGGACAAGGCATTCAGTACTTC. Drawing the rest from reference TRBV7-9 and TRBJ2-4, the complete variable domain is DTGVSQNPRHKITKRGQNVTFRCDPISEHNRLYWYRQTLGQGPEFLTYFQNEAQLEKSRLLSDRFSAERPKGSFSTLEIQRTEQGDSAMYLCSSSFSGQGIQYFGAGTRLSVL.